Listed below are T cell receptor beta chains from one sample, sequenced in a study of CD8 T cells in ankylosing spondylitis. Using its own MiXCR run on the 5' RACE reads, TCRdb lists one record per CDR3 protein. The data contain roughly 490,000 distinct CDR3 sequences, about 5.7% of them singletons. The sequenced sample was blood, either unsorted or a sorted T cell fraction (not recorded which). These receptor sequences come from a male donor with ankylosing spondylitis. The CDR3 runs from the conserved cysteine through the conserved F or W. D genes are given only for firm matches. Size is stated for part of the rows, as once, few or many counts, or as a class when the clone is expanded.

v_gene: TRBV2; abundance: NA; j_gene: TRBJ1-6; d_gene: NA; CDR3nt: TGTGCCAGCAGTGTGTCGAGGGGGGATTCACCCCTCCACTTT; CDR3aa: CASSVSRGDSPLHF
v_gene: TRBV18; abundance: NA; j_gene: TRBJ2-7; d_gene: NA; CDR3nt: TGTGCCAGCTCACCATATCTGGACCCCGAGCAGTACTTC; CDR3aa: CASSPYLDPEQYF
v_gene: TRBV5-6; abundance: many; j_gene: TRBJ1-1; d_gene: NA; CDR3nt: TGTGCCAGCAGGCCCCGCGACGGATGGGGAGAAGCTTTCTTT; CDR3aa: CASRPRDGWGEAFF
v_gene: TRBV10-3; abundance: many; j_gene: TRBJ1-1; d_gene: TRBD1; CDR3nt: TGTGCCATCAGTGAACTCCTGACAGGGGGAGATGACACTGAAGCTTTCTTT; CDR3aa: CAISELLTGGDDTEAFF
v_gene: TRBV7-2; abundance: many; j_gene: TRBJ1-2; d_gene: NA; CDR3nt: TGTGCCAGCAGCTTATTAACACCGACAGGCAATGGCTACACCTTC; CDR3aa: CASSLLTPTGNGYTF
v_gene: TRBV11-1; abundance: few; j_gene: TRBJ2-2; d_gene: TRBD2; CDR3nt: TGTGCCAGCAGCTGGACGGTAGCGGGGGGCCTTAACACCGGGGAGCTGTTTTTT; CDR3aa: CASSWTVAGGLNTGELFF
v_gene: TRBV4-2; abundance: many; j_gene: TRBJ2-3; d_gene: NA; CDR3nt: TGTGCCAGCAGCCAAGCAACAGGCTCGCCCTATACGCAGTATTTT; CDR3aa: CASSQATGSPYTQYF
v_gene: TRBV11-2; abundance: few; j_gene: TRBJ2-7; d_gene: TRBD2; CDR3nt: TGTGCCAGCAGCTTAAAGGGACTAGCGGGAGGGGAGTCCTACGAGCAGTACTTC; CDR3aa: CASSLKGLAGGESYEQYF
v_gene: TRBV7-9; abundance: NA; j_gene: TRBJ2-7; d_gene: NA; CDR3nt: TGTGCCAGCAGCTTAGTTTCTGGGAACGAGCAGTACTTC; CDR3aa: CASSLVSGNEQYF
v_gene: TRBV6-2/TRBV6-3; abundance: few; j_gene: TRBJ2-2; d_gene: NA; CDR3nt: TGTGCCAGCAGTTACTTTGGGGTGAACACCGGGGAGCTGTTTTTT; CDR3aa: CASSYFGVNTGELFF